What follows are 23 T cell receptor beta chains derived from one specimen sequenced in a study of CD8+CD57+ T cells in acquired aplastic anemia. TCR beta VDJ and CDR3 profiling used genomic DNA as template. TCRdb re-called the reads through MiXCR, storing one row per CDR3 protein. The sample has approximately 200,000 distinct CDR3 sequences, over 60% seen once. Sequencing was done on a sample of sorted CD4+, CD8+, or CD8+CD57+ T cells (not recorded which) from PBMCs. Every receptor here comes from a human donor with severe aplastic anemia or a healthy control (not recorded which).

The CDR3 DNA is TGCAGTGCTAGAAATAGGGCGGCCATAGGGACAGATACGCAGTATTTT. Its protein is CSARNRAAIGTDTQYF. The J gene is TRBJ2-3, the V gene TRBV20-1; D not resolved. The CDR3 is made up of 16 amino acids. Germline V CDR1 and CDR2: DFQATT, SNEGSKA (reference sequence). V was shortened by 2 bases and J by 3 bases, with 18 bases between the two germline ends.

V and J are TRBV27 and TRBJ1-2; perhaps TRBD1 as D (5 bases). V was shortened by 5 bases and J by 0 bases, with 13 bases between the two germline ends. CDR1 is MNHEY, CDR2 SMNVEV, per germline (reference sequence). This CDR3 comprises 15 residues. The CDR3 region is CASSLNRLSNYGYTF. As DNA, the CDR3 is TGTGCCAGCAGTCTCAACAGGTTATCTAACTATGGCTACACCTTC.

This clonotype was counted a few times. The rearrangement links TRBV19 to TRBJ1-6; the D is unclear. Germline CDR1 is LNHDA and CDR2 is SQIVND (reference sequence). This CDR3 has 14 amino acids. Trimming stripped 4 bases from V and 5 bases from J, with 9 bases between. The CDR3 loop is CASSSGPDNSPLHF. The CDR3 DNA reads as TGTGCCAGTAGTAGTGGACCCGATAATTCACCCCTCCACTTT.

The CDR3 bases are TGCGCCAGCAGCGGACGGGGGTTTCACGAGCAGTACTTC. This sequence encodes CASSGRGFHEQYF. The chain is built from TRBV5-1 and TRBJ2-7; D perhaps matches TRBD2 (6 bases). CDR3 length: 13 amino acids. V was pared by 4 bases and J by 5 bases, with 13 bases between. CDR1 is SGHRS, CDR2 YFSETQ, per germline.

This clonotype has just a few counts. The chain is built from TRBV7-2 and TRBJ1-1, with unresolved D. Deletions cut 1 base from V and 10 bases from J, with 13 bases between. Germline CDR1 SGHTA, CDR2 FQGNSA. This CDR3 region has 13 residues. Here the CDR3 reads CASSLGERKRAFF. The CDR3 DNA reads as TGTGCCAGCAGCTTAGGGGAGAGAAAAAGAGCTTTCTTT.

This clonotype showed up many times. This CDR3 reads CSVPENTEAFF. CDR3 DNA sequence: TGCAGCGTCCCCGAGAACACTGAAGCTTTCTTT. The chain joins TRBV29-1 to TRBJ1-1; D is undetermined. CDR3 size: 11 residues. V dropped 6 bases and J dropped 1 base, with 6 bases sitting between them. Germline V gives CDR1 SQVTM, CDR2 ANQGSEA.

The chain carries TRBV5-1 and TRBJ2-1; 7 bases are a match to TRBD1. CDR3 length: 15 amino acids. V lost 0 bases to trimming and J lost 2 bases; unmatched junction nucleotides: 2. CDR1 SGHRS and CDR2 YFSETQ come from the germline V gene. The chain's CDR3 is CASSLVGQTYNEQFF. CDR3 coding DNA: TGCGCCAGCAGCTTGGTGGGACAGACCTACAATGAGCAGTTCTTC. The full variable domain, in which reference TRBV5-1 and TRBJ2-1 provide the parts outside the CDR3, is KAGVTQTPRYLIKTRGQQVTLSCSPISGHRSVSWYQQTPGQGLQFLFEYFSETQRNKGNFPGRFSGRQFSNSRSEMNVSTLELGDSALYLCASSLVGQTYNEQFFGPGTRLTVL.

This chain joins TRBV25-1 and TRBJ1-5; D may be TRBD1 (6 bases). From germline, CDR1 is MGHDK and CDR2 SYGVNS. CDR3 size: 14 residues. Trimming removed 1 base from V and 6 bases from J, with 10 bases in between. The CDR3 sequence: CASSESGAGQPQHF. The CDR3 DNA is TGTGCCAGCAGTGAATCGGGGGCGGGTCAGCCCCAGCATTTT.

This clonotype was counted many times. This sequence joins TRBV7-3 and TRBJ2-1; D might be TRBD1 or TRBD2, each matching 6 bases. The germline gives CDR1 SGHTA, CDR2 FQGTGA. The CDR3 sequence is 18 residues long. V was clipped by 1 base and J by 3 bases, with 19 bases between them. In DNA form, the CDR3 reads TGTGCCAGCAGCTTAAACGGGGGCCCAGATTTGGTCTACAATGAGCAGTTCTTC. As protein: CASSLNGGPDLVYNEQFF.

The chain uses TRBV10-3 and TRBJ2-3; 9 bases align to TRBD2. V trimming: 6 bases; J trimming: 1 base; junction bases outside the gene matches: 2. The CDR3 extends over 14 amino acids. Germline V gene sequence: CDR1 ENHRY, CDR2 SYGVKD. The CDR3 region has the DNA TGTGCCATCAGCGTAGCGGGGGGCACAGATACGCAGTATTTT. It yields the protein CAISVAGGTDTQYF.

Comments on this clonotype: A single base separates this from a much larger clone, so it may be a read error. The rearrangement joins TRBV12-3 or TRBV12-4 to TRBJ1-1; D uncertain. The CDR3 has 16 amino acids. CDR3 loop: CASSGSLWQSNTEALF. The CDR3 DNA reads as TGTGCCAGCAGTGGGTCTCTGTGGCAATCAAACACTGAAGCTCTCTTT.

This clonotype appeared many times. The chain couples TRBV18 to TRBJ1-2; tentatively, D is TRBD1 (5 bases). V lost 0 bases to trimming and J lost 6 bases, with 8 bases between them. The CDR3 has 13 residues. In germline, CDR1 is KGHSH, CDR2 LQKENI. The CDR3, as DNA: TGTGCCAGCTCACCACCGACGGGGGATGGCTACACCTTC. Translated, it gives CASSPPTGDGYTF.

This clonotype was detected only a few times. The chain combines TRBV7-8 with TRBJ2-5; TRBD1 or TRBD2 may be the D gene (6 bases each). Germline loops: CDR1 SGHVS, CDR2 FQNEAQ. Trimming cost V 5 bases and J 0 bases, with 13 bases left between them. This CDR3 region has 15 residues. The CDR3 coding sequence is TGTGCCAGCAGCCCTAGGGGGGCGTACCAAGAGACCCAGTACTTC. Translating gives CASSPRGAYQETQYF.

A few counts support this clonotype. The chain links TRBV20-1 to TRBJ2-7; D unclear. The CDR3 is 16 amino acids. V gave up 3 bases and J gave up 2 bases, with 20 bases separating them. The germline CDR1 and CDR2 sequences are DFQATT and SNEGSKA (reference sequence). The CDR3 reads CSASLGWANIAYEQYF. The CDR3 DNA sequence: TGCAGTGCTAGTCTAGGGTGGGCAAATATTGCCTACGAGCAGTACTTC.

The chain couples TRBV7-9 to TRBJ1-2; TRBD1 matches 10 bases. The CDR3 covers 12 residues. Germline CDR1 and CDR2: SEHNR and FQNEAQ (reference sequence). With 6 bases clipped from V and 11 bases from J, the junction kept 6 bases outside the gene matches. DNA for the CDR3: TGTGCCAGCAGGGGACAGGGGTCATTGTACACCTTC. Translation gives CASRGQGSLYTF.

This chain's CDR3 is CASSESRLLNTEAFF. CDR3 nucleotides: TGCGCCAGCAGTGAGTCCCGACTTCTGAACACTGAAGCTTTCTTT. The rearrangement uses TRBV10-1 and TRBJ1-1; D not resolved. Trimming pared 0 bases from V and 0 bases from J, leaving 8 bases between. CDR3 length: 15 residues. Germline lookup yields CDR1 WNHNN and CDR2 SYGVQD (reference sequence).

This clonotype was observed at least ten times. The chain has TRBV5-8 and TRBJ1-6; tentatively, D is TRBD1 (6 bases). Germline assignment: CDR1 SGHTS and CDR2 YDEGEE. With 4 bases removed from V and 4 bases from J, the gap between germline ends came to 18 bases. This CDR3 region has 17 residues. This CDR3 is CASSADGGPGYNSPLHF. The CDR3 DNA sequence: TGTGCCAGCAGCGCCGACGGGGGGCCGGGTTATAATTCACCCCTCCACTTT.

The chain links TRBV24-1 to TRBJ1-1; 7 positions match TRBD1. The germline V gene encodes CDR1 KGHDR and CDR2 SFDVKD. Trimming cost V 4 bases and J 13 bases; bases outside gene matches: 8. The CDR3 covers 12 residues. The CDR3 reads CATSEMGQYSFF. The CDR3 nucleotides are TGTGCCACCAGTGAGATGGGACAGTACAGTTTCTTT.

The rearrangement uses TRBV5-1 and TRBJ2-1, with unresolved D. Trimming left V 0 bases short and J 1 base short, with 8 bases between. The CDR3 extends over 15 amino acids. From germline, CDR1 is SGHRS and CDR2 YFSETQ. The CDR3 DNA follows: TGCGCCAGCAGCTTGGGTGGGAATTCCTACAATGAGCAGTTCTTC. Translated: CASSLGGNSYNEQFF.

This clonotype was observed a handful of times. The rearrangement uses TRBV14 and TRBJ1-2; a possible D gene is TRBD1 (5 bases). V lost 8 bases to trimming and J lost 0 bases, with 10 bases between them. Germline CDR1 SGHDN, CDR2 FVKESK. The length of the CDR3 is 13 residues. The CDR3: CASVAQANYGYTF. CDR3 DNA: TGTGCCAGCGTCGCACAGGCTAACTATGGCTACACCTTC.

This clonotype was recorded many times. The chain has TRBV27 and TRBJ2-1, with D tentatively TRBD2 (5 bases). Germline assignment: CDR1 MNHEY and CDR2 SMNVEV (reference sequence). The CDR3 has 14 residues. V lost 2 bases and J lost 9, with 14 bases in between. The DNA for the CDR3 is TGTGCCAGCAGTTTAGCCTCTAGCAACCGTGAGCAGTTCTTC. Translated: CASSLASSNREQFF.

CDR3 region: CATSDFPVPGLGVEGDTQYF. CDR3 nucleotides: TGTGCCACCAGTGACTTTCCCGTCCCGGGACTCGGGGTTGAGGGGGATACGCAGTATTTT. This chain links TRBV24-1 with TRBJ2-3; weak D call: TRBD2 (6 bases). Germline CDR1 and CDR2: KGHDR and SFDVKD. The CDR3 length is 20 residues. The germline V and J ends were trimmed by 4 bases and 6 bases, with 31 bases remaining between them.

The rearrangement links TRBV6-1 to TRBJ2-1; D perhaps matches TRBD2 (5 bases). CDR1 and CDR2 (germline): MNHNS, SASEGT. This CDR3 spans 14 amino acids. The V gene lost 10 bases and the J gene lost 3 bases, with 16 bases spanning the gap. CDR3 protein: CAISGGPDYNEQFF. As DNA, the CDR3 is TGTGCCATCAGCGGCGGGCCAGACTACAATGAGCAGTTCTTC.